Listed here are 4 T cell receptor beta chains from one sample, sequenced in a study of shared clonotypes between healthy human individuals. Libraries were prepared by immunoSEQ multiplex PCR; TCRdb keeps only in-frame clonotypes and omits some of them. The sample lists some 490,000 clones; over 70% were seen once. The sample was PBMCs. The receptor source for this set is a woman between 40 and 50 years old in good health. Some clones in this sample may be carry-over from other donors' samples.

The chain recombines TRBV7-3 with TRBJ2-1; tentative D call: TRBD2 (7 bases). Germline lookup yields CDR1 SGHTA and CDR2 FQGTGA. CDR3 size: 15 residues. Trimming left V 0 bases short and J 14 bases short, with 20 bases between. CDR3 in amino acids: CASSLTGTGGQFKFF. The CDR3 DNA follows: TGTGCCAGCAGCTTAACAGGAACCGGGGGGCAGTTTAAGTTCTTC.

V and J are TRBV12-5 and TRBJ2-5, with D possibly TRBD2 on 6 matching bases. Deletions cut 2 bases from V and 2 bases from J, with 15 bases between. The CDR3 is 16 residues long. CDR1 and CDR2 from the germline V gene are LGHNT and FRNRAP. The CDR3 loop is CASGLTRDSSQETQYF. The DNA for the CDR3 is TGTGCTAGTGGTTTGACTCGGGACTCCAGTCAAGAGACCCAGTACTTC.

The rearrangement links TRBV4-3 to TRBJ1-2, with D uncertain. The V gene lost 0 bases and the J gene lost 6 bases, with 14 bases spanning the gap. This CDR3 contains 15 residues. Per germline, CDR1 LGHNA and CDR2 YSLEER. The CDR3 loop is CASSQDYGPDHGYTF. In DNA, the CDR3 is TGCGCCAGCAGCCAAGATTACGGACCTGACCATGGCTACACCTTC.

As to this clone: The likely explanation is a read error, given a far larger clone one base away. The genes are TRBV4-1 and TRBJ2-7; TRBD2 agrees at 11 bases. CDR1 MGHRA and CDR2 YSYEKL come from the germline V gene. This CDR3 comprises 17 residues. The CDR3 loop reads CAGSQGWTSGFSYEQYF. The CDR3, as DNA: TGCGCCGGCAGCCAAGGGTGGACTAGCGGGTTCTCCTACGAGCAGTACTTC.